This T cell receptor (beta chain) is from a study of blood T cells in healthy people across ages. Primed by a sample-barcoded 5' primer and a J-beta primer mix, a second PCR proceeded for roughly 7 to 11 cycles. TCRdb reprocessed the 5' RACE reads with MiXCR, giving one entry per CDR3 protein. The table includes 350,000 to 450,000 distinct CDR3 sequences, about half detected once. Approximately 9.7 milliliters was the volume of peripheral blood drawn from each donor. CDR1 is SGHRS and CDR2 is YFSETQ in the germline V gene. The CDR3 sequence is 17 residues long. The V and J ends lost 0 bases and 3 bases, in that order; junction bases with no gene match: 10.

The rearrangement uses TRBV5-1 and TRBJ2-7; 9 bases agree with TRBD2. The receptor was derived from a man aged 55 to 70 in good health. Sequenced sample: blood. For the CDR3, the DNA is TGCGCCAGCAGCTTGGTAGGCGGGGGGGAAGATCACTACGAGCAGTACTTC. This translates into CASSLVGGGEDHYEQYF. The whole variable domain, remainder taken from reference TRBV5-1 and TRBJ2-7, is KAGVTQTPRYLIKTRGQQVTLSCSPISGHRSVSWYQQTPGQGLQFLFEYFSETQRNKGNFPGRFSGRQFSNSRSEMNVSTLELGDSALYLCASSLVGGGEDHYEQYFGPGTRLTVT.